A single sample is the source of the 28 T cell receptor beta chains below, sequenced in a study of T-cell memory formation after mild COVID-19. MiXCR was run by TCRdb on the 5' RACE reads, yielding one entry per CDR3 protein. Of a few hundred thousand distinct CDR3 sequences listed, roughly a fifth are singletons. Material: PBMCs or a T cell subset sorted from them (not recorded which). The receptors come from a man aged 18 to 30 who had mild COVID-19 (a few samples of this study predate the infection). Cell type and time point are not known.

The genes are TRBV24-1 and TRBJ2-3; D is uncertain. This CDR3 comprises 14 residues. V lost 3 bases and J 1 base, leaving 7 bases between the germline ends. Germline CDR1 reads KGHDR; CDR2 reads SFDVKD. The CDR3 coding sequence is TGTGCCACCAGTGATCCCCGGGGCACAGATACGCAGTATTTT. This translates into CATSDPRGTDTQYF.

The gene calls are TRBV4-3 and TRBJ1-4, with D maybe TRBD1 (6 bases). The CDR3 covers 16 residues. Trimming cost V 4 bases and J 4 bases, with 16 bases left between them. Germline loops: CDR1 LGHNA, CDR2 YSLEER. CDR3 loop: CASSPGDRGYNEKLFF. The CDR3 coding sequence is TGCGCCAGCAGCCCAGGGGATCGCGGGTATAATGAAAAACTGTTTTTT.

The table lists this clonotype with many counts. The chain links TRBV4-2 to TRBJ1-6; TRBD1 might be the D (5 bases). Trimming took 4 bases from V and 6 from J, leaving 10 bases between them. This CDR3 is 14 amino acids long. CDR1 is LGHNA and CDR2 is YNFKEQ in the germline V gene. The CDR3 region has the DNA TGTGCCAGCAGCCTCCTTGGGACTAATTCACCCCTCCACTTT. This gives the protein CASSLLGTNSPLHF.

The J gene is TRBJ2-1, the V gene TRBV5-1; tentatively, D is TRBD1 (5 bases). Trimming removed 2 bases from V and 4 bases from J, with 7 bases in between. The length of the CDR3 is 13 residues. Germline V gene lookup returns CDR1 SGHRS and CDR2 YFSETQ. Here the CDR3 reads CASSFRGYNEQFF. CDR3 nucleotide sequence: TGCGCCAGCAGCTTTAGGGGATACAATGAGCAGTTCTTC.

The chain is built from TRBV5-4 and TRBJ1-4; 7 nucleotides line up with TRBD1. The CDR3 runs 14 residues. Germline V lookup: CDR1 SGHNT, CDR2 YYREEE (reference sequence). The V and J ends lost 5 bases and 8 bases, in that order; junction bases with no gene match: 9. The CDR3 reads CASSPTGSDEKLFF. DNA for the CDR3: TGTGCCAGCAGTCCGACAGGGTCGGACGAAAAACTGTTTTTT.

In this sample, this clonotype turned up once. The V gene is TRBV7-2, the J gene TRBJ1-5; D is uncertain. The V end was cut by 4 bases, the J end by 1 base, with 8 bases between. Germline CDR1 SGHTA, CDR2 FQGNSA. The length of the CDR3 is 14 residues. The CDR3 DNA reads as TGTGCCAGCAGCTCTAGAAAGAGCAATCAGCCCCAGCATTTT. Amino acids: CASSSRKSNQPQHF.

The chain carries TRBV27 and TRBJ1-6; the D is unclear. Germline assignment: CDR1 MNHEY and CDR2 SMNVEV (reference sequence). Trimming removed 8 bases at V and 1 base at J, with 6 bases between. CDR3 length: 13 residues. The CDR3 DNA reads as TGTGCCAGCCTTGGGTCCTATAATTCACCCCTCCACTTT. This codes for CASLGSYNSPLHF.

There are a few counts of this clonotype. J is TRBJ2-7 and V is TRBV6-2 or TRBV6-3; D possibly uses TRBD1 or TRBD2 (6 bases each). Per the germline V gene, CDR1 is MNHEY and CDR2 is SVGEGT. V was shortened by 0 bases and J by 3 bases, with 15 bases between the two germline ends. The CDR3 sequence is 16 residues long. The CDR3, as DNA: TGTGCCAGCAGTTACTCGAGAACAGGGACTCTCTACGAGCAGTACGTC. It encodes CASSYSRTGTLYEQYV.

Here the CDR3 DNA reads TGTGCCAGCAGCTTAACAGGCAGGGAAGAGACCCAGTACTTC. Translated: CASSLTGREETQYF. V usage is TRBV7-3 and J usage is TRBJ2-5, with D possibly matching TRBD1 (5 bases). Deletions cut 0 bases from V and 3 bases from J, with 8 bases between. This CDR3 has 14 residues. In germline, CDR1 is SGHTA, CDR2 FQGTGA.

The chain employs TRBV14 and TRBJ1-4; TRBD1 is a possible D gene (5 bases). The CDR3 totals 18 residues. V was cut by 0 bases and J by 2 bases, with 16 bases left in between. CDR1 is SGHDN, CDR2 FVKESK, per germline. CDR3 protein: CASSQEVSRVRTNEKLFF. In DNA, the CDR3 is TGTGCCAGCAGCCAAGAGGTGTCCAGGGTGAGGACTAATGAAAAACTGTTTTTT.

This clonotype was seen many times. The chain joins TRBV7-2 to TRBJ1-2, with D perhaps TRBD1 (5 bases). This CDR3 has 16 amino acids. V shed 6 bases and J shed 0 bases, with 17 bases lying between them. CDR1 SGHTA and CDR2 FQGNSA come from the germline V gene. CDR3 protein: CASSRGYLEANYGYTF. CDR3 DNA sequence: TGTGCCAGCAGTCGGGGCTATCTCGAAGCTAACTATGGCTACACCTTC.

This clonotype was counted only a few times. The gene calls are TRBV7-3 and TRBJ1-1; no clear D. There are 15 residues in the CDR3. V lost 4 bases to trimming and J lost 1 base, with 13 bases between them. Germline V lookup: CDR1 SGHTA, CDR2 FQGTGA. The CDR3 DNA follows: TGTGCCAGCAGCTCCCTGGGAGTCCCGAACACTGAAGCTTTCTTT. Translating gives CASSSLGVPNTEAFF.

This clonotype occurred a few times. The V gene is TRBV7-2, the J gene TRBJ2-1; 8 bases agree with TRBD2. CDR1 and CDR2 (germline): SGHTA, FQGNSA. J was trimmed by 7 bases and V by 7 bases; bases with no gene match: 6. The CDR3 loop spans 13 amino acids. CDR3 in amino acids: CASTGRGVNEQFF. The CDR3 DNA sequence: TGTGCCAGCACGGGGCGGGGGGTGAATGAGCAGTTCTTC.

This clonotype has a handful of counts. This chain uses TRBV20-1 with TRBJ2-3, with a tentative D call TRBD2 (6 bases). The ends were cut back, 5 bases at V and 4 bases at J, with 13 bases in the middle. The germline V gene has CDR1 DFQATT and CDR2 SNEGSKA (reference sequence). This CDR3 has 13 amino acids. The CDR3 nucleotides read TGCAGTGCTCTCCCGGGGGTTTCAGATACGCAGTATTTT. Translating it yields CSALPGVSDTQYF.

Written as DNA, the CDR3 is TGTGCCAGCAGCTTAGAAGGGAGGGGCACTGAAGCTTTCTTT. Translation: CASSLEGRGTEAFF. This rearrangement joins TRBV11-2 to TRBJ1-1; D might be TRBD1 (5 bases). The germline V gene has CDR1 SGHAT and CDR2 FQNNGV. V was trimmed by 0 bases and J by 4 bases, leaving 9 bases between them. The CDR3 extends over 14 amino acids. The full variable domain, with the rest looked up from reference TRBV11-2 and TRBJ1-1, is EAGVAQSPRYKIIEKRQSVAFWCNPISGHATLYWYQQILGQGPKLLIQFQNNGVVDDSQLPKDRFSAERLKGVDSTLKIQPAKLEDSAVYLCASSLEGRGTEAFFGQGTRLTVV.

The genes are TRBV29-1 and TRBJ1-1; D is uncertain. The length of the CDR3 is 12 residues. CDR1 and CDR2 (germline): SQVTM, ANQGSEA. V lost 4 bases, J lost 1 base, and 7 bases lay in between. The CDR3 DNA reads as TGCAGCGTTGTTTGGGGGAACACTGAAGCTTTCTTT. Encoded protein: CSVVWGNTEAFF.

This clonotype was detected a few times. The DNA of the CDR3 is TGTGCCAGCAGCTTAGGAACAACCTCCTACAATGAGCAGTTCTTC. Amino acid sequence: CASSLGTTSYNEQFF. V usage is TRBV7-3 and J usage is TRBJ2-1, with D hard to call. The V end lost 2 bases, the J end lost 0 bases, and 8 bases lay between the germline ends. The length of the CDR3 is 15 residues. CDR1 is SGHTA, CDR2 FQGTGA, per germline.

This clonotype was counted between two and nine times. V and J are TRBV7-2 and TRBJ1-4, with 8 bases lining up with TRBD1. V was pared by 5 bases and J by 4 bases, with 3 bases of the junction left unmatched. Germline V gives CDR1 SGHTA, CDR2 FQGNSA. The CDR3 length is 14 residues. The CDR3 nucleotides are TGTGCCAGCAGCGCAGGGGGCCATAATGAAAAACTGTTTTTT. It codes for CASSAGGHNEKLFF.

The chain recombines TRBV7-2 with TRBJ2-2, with D unclear. Deletions cut 5 bases from V and 1 base from J, with 11 bases between. CDR3 length: 15 amino acids. Germline CDR1 is SGHTA and CDR2 is FQGNSA. The CDR3 spells CASSPRVLNTGELFF. The CDR3 bases are TGTGCCAGCAGCCCCCGGGTTTTGAACACCGGGGAGCTGTTTTTT.

The J gene is TRBJ2-7, the V gene TRBV7-3; D is tentatively TRBD1 or TRBD2 (5 bases each). This CDR3 is built from 15 residues. V lost 5 bases and J 1 base, leaving 15 bases between the germline ends. Germline-derived CDR1 and CDR2 are SGHTA and FQGTGA. CDR3 in DNA: TGTGCCAGCAGCCCTCAGGGACCACCGTCCTACGAGCAGTACTTC. Amino acids: CASSPQGPPSYEQYF.

The V and J genes are TRBV20-1 and TRBJ2-3; no clear D gene. Germline-derived CDR1 and CDR2 are DFQATT and SNEGSKA (reference sequence). The V and J ends lost 2 bases and 3 bases respectively, with 9 bases between them. The CDR3 runs to 13 residues. CDR3 nucleotide sequence: TGCAGTGCTAGACCGATGACTACAGATACGCAGTATTTT. Translated: CSARPMTTDTQYF.

A few counts support this clonotype. V and J are TRBV4-1 and TRBJ1-1, with D uncertain. This CDR3 is built from 14 residues. CDR1 and CDR2 from the germline V gene are MGHRA and YSYEKL. Deletions cut 4 bases from V and 3 bases from J, with 12 bases between. In DNA, the CDR3 is TGCGCCAGCAGCCCGAGGACTTCGGACACTGAAGCTTTCTTT. This codes for CASSPRTSDTEAFF.

The genes are TRBV5-1 and TRBJ1-4; 10 bases are shared with TRBD1. The ends lost 0 bases at V and 7 bases at J; junction bases unmatched: 6. Germline-derived CDR1 and CDR2 are SGHRS and YFSETQ. CDR3 length: 16 residues. The CDR3 loop is CASSLAGGQGVEKLFF. CDR3 in DNA: TGCGCCAGCAGCTTGGCTGGTGGACAGGGGGTTGAAAAACTGTTTTTT.

J is TRBJ2-3 and V is TRBV6-5; possible D gene TRBD1, 6 bases. The V gene lost 3 bases and the J gene lost 5 bases, with 18 bases spanning the gap. Germline V gene data show CDR1 as MNHEY and CDR2 as SVGAGI. CDR3 length equals 16 residues. The CDR3 DNA reads as TGTGCCAGCAGTTATGGGGCGGATGGGGGCCAAGATACGCAGTATTTT. Translation: CASSYGADGGQDTQYF.

This clonotype was detected many times. The gene calls are TRBV28 and TRBJ2-7; the match to TRBD1 covers 12 bases. Germline V gene sequence: CDR1 MDHEN, CDR2 SYDVKM. The CDR3 sequence is 12 residues long. Losses at the gene ends were 6 bases for V and 9 bases for J; bases not matched to a gene: 3. The chain's CDR3 is CASSLGQGAQYV. The CDR3 DNA reads TGTGCCAGCAGCCTGGGACAGGGGGCGCAGTACGTC.

J is TRBJ1-2 and V is TRBV5-6; D unresolved. The ends were cut back, 7 bases at V and 7 bases at J, with 11 bases in the middle. The CDR3 consists of 11 residues. The germline V gene encodes CDR1 SGHDT and CDR2 YYEEEE. CDR3 DNA: TGTGCCAGCGGGTCGTGGGGTGGCTACACCTTC. Translating gives CASGSWGGYTF.

The genes are TRBV3-1 and TRBJ2-3; 9 nucleotides line up with TRBD2. Germline CDR1 LGHDT, CDR2 YNNKEL (reference sequence). With 0 bases clipped from V and 3 bases from J, the junction kept 4 bases outside the gene matches. The CDR3 totals 16 residues. CDR3 sequence: CASSQDPGLATDTQYF. The CDR3 nucleotides read TGTGCCAGCAGCCAAGATCCCGGACTAGCGACAGATACGCAGTATTTT.

The V and J genes are TRBV11-2 and TRBJ1-1, with D possibly TRBD1 on 6 matching bases. The ends were cut back, 5 bases at V and 10 bases at J, with 11 bases in the middle. Germline V gene data show CDR1 as SGHAT and CDR2 as FQNNGV. This CDR3 has 11 residues. The CDR3 sequence: CASSVQGIAFF. The CDR3 DNA sequence: TGTGCCAGCAGCGTTCAGGGGATAGCTTTCTTT.